This entry lists 13 T cell receptor beta chains sequenced from one sample in a study of CD8 T cells in ankylosing spondylitis. TCRdb passed the 5' RACE reads through MiXCR, listing each CDR3 protein once. The top ten clones hold 0.5% to 0.65% of a sample with about 260,000 distinct CDR3 sequences, 24% of them seen once. Sequencing used blood, either unsorted or a sorted T cell fraction (not recorded which). These receptors came from a male donor with ankylosing spondylitis or in good health (not recorded which).

This clonotype was found a few times. The chain recombines TRBV7-3 with TRBJ2-5; possible D gene TRBD1, 6 bases. The CDR3 spans 16 residues. Germline lookup yields CDR1 SGHTA and CDR2 FQGTGA. V lost 5 bases, J lost 3 bases, and 19 bases lay in between. CDR3 bases: TGTGCCAGCAGCGCAGGAACACAGGGACGGGAAGAGACCCAGTACTTC. It encodes CASSAGTQGREETQYF.

This clonotype was counted many times. The chain combines TRBV28 with TRBJ2-3; the D gene is possibly TRBD1 (5 bases). The V gene lost 5 bases and the J gene lost 2 bases, with 14 bases spanning the gap. From germline, CDR1 is MDHEN and CDR2 SYDVKM. The CDR3 is made up of 15 amino acids. In DNA form, the CDR3 reads TGTGCCAGCAGTGGGGCTAGTGCTACCACAGATACGCAGTATTTT. It is translated as CASSGASATTDTQYF.

This clonotype was detected many times. The chain has TRBV12-3 or TRBV12-4 and TRBJ2-3; 7 bases fit TRBD1. The V gene end was trimmed by 7 bases and the J gene end by 4 bases; junction bases not matched to a gene: 8. This CDR3 contains 14 residues. CDR3 DNA: TGTGCCAGCATAAGGGAAACAGGGGCAGATACGCAGTATTTT. This gives the protein CASIRETGADTQYF.

This clonotype was picked up many times. The V and J genes are TRBV4-1 and TRBJ2-1, with 11 bases fitting TRBD2. There are 18 residues in the CDR3. Trimming cost V 0 bases and J 6 bases; bases outside gene matches: 10. Germline lookup yields CDR1 MGHRA and CDR2 YSYEKL. DNA of the CDR3: TGCGCCAGCAGCCAAGAAGCCCTACTAGCGGGGGCCGTCAATGAGCAGTTCTTC. This gives the protein CASSQEALLAGAVNEQFF.

This chain links TRBV12-3 or TRBV12-4 with TRBJ1-1; unclear D gene. The V and J ends lost 7 bases and 4 bases respectively, with 13 bases between them. The CDR3 covers 13 residues. The CDR3 protein is CASTPTWGTEAFF. The CDR3 DNA sequence: TGTGCCAGCACCCCTACCTGGGGCACTGAAGCTTTCTTT.

This chain connects TRBV9 to TRBJ2-7; no clear D. V lost 4 bases, J lost 4 bases, and 24 bases lay in between. Germline V gene sequence: CDR1 SGDLS, CDR2 YYNGEE. There are 17 residues in the CDR3. The CDR3 sequence: CASSPYPFLWILYEQYF. CDR3 DNA: TGTGCCAGCAGCCCATATCCTTTTTTATGGATTTTATACGAGCAGTACTTC.

This clonotype showed up many times. The CDR3 DNA is TGCAGTGCTACTCGTTGGGCAGGGGGCAGGTCCCAGCATTTT. Protein sequence: CSATRWAGGRSQHF. The chain combines TRBV20-1 with TRBJ1-5, with 8 bases matching TRBD1. The CDR3 has 14 amino acids. The germline gives CDR1 DFQATT, CDR2 SNEGSKA (reference sequence). The V and J ends lost 4 bases and 11 bases, in that order; junction bases with no gene match: 13.

The chain couples TRBV20-1 to TRBJ2-1; no definite D call. This CDR3 comprises 13 residues. Trimming pared 4 bases from V and 4 bases from J, leaving 11 bases between. In germline, CDR1 is DFQATT, CDR2 SNEGSKA (reference sequence). The CDR3 spells CSATTGRYNEQFF. CDR3 DNA sequence: TGCAGTGCTACCACTGGCAGATACAATGAGCAGTTCTTC.

V gene TRBV12-3 or TRBV12-4 combines with J gene TRBJ2-1; TRBD2 aligns across 11 bases. The CDR3 loop spans 15 amino acids. Losses at the gene ends were 6 bases for V and 6 bases for J; bases not matched to a gene: 7. The CDR3 DNA follows: TGTGCCAGCAGCCCACTAGCGGGGGTCCCCAATGAGCAGTTCTTC. It specifies CASSPLAGVPNEQFF.

The V call is TRBV3-1, the J call TRBJ2-1, with 10 bases identical to TRBD2. The CDR3 contains 14 residues. Germline V lookup: CDR1 LGHDT, CDR2 YNNKEL (reference sequence). V was pared by 3 bases and J by 9 bases, with 5 bases of the junction left unmatched. CDR3 residues: CASSQVPSGGEQFF. CDR3 sequence (DNA): TGTGCCAGCAGCCAGGTTCCTAGCGGGGGTGAGCAGTTCTTC.

This clonotype was picked up a small number of times. The chain combines TRBV28 with TRBJ2-1, with 10 bases identical to TRBD2. This CDR3 contains 14 residues. Per germline, CDR1 MDHEN and CDR2 SYDVKM. The trim removed 8 bases at V and 4 bases at J, leaving 5 bases unmatched. Here the CDR3 reads CASGVAGGYNEQFF. The CDR3 DNA is TGTGCCAGCGGTGTAGCGGGGGGTTACAATGAGCAGTTCTTC.

This chain uses TRBV12-3 or TRBV12-4 with TRBJ1-4, with TRBD1 matching over 7 bases. The ends lost 4 bases at V and 5 bases at J; junction bases unmatched: 1. The CDR3 totals 13 residues. The CDR3 DNA reads TGTGCCAGCAGTTACAGGGGAAATGAAAAACTGTTTTTT. Its protein product is CASSYRGNEKLFF.

The gene calls are TRBV7-2 and TRBJ2-5; the match to TRBD2 covers 12 bases. This CDR3 is built from 15 residues. The germline V gene encodes CDR1 SGHTA and CDR2 FQGNSA. The ends lost 2 bases at V and 2 bases at J; junction bases unmatched: 0. CDR3 region: CASSLLAGGQETQYF. The CDR3 coding sequence is TGTGCCAGCAGCTTACTAGCGGGGGGGCAAGAGACCCAGTACTTC.